Following are 13 T cell receptor beta chains from one sample sequenced in a study of blood T cell repertoires in COVID-19. Some clones are missing from TCRdb's copy, which holds only in-frame ones; the method was immunoSEQ multiplex PCR. The data contain approximately 210,000 clones, 80% to 85% of them singletons. The sequencing sample was made of PBMCs or T cells enriched from blood (not recorded which). Receptor source: a woman aged 45-60 years with acute COVID-19.

The chain has TRBV7-8 and TRBJ1-6; D unclear. Germline lookup yields CDR1 SGHVS and CDR2 FQNEAQ. The CDR3 is 15 amino acids. The V end lost 0 bases, the J end lost 6 bases, and 9 bases lay between the germline ends. This CDR3 reads CASSLARSANSPLHF. In nucleotides, the CDR3 is TGTGCCAGCAGCTTAGCGCGGTCTGCTAATTCACCCCTCCACTTT.

The V call is TRBV7-2, the J call TRBJ2-4, with D unresolved. Between the trimmed V and J ends, which lost 5 bases and 4 bases, there was a span of 18 bases. The CDR3 extends over 16 amino acids. Germline-derived CDR1 and CDR2 are SGHTA and FQGNSA. CDR3 in DNA: TGTGCCAGCAGCCAATCCCGAACCCGACAAAAAAACATTCAGTACTTC. Protein product: CASSQSRTRQKNIQYF.

The chain carries TRBV24-1 and TRBJ2-7, with 7 bases aligning to TRBD2. J lost 7 bases, V lost 4 bases, and 6 bases had no gene match. This CDR3 comprises 13 residues. Per the germline V gene, CDR1 is KGHDR and CDR2 is SFDVKD. The CDR3 sequence: CATSDPLAREQYF. CDR3 bases: TGTGCCACCAGTGACCCACTAGCGCGGGAGCAGTACTTC.

The chain recombines TRBV6-2 or TRBV6-3 with TRBJ2-3; D gene ambiguous. The CDR3 spans 12 residues. Trimming took 2 bases from V and 4 from J, leaving 4 bases between them. Germline lookup yields CDR1 MNHEY and CDR2 SVGEGT. The CDR3 sequence: CASSYISDTQYF. The CDR3, as DNA: TGTGCCAGCAGTTACATCTCAGATACGCAGTATTTT.

The chain has TRBV11-3 and TRBJ1-1; possible D gene TRBD1, 6 bases. V lost 6 bases and J 4 bases, leaving 15 bases between the germline ends. Germline values: CDR1 SGHNT, CDR2 YENEEA. CDR3 length equals 14 residues. In nucleotides, the CDR3 is TGTGCCAGCAGACGTAGGGGGAGTGGCACTGAAGCTTTCTTT. Translated: CASRRRGSGTEAFF.

The rearrangement uses TRBV27 and TRBJ1-6; TRBD1 is a possible D gene (6 bases). Germline V gene data show CDR1 as MNHEY and CDR2 as SMNVEV (reference sequence). Trimming stripped 5 bases from V and 6 bases from J, with 14 bases between. This CDR3 comprises 15 residues. The CDR3: CASSPWTVFNSPLHF. The DNA for the CDR3 is TGTGCCAGCAGTCCCTGGACAGTTTTTAATTCACCCCTCCACTTT.

The chain has TRBV20-1 and TRBJ2-3; 10 bases line up with TRBD2. Germline lookup yields CDR1 DFQATT and CDR2 SNEGSKA (reference sequence). The CDR3 covers 15 residues. V trimming: 3 bases; J trimming: 6 bases; junction bases outside the gene matches: 9. The CDR3 region is CSASLAGGPRDTQYF. Here the CDR3 DNA reads TGCAGTGCTAGTTTAGCGGGAGGCCCCCGGGATACGCAGTATTTT.

The chain carries TRBV7-3 and TRBJ2-1; perhaps TRBD2 as D (7 bases). The germline V gene encodes CDR1 SGHTA and CDR2 FQGTGA. Trimming removed 4 bases at V and 7 bases at J, with 17 bases between. CDR3 length equals 15 residues. CDR3 sequence: CASSSQGRESNEQFF. As DNA, the CDR3 is TGTGCCAGCAGCTCCCAGGGGCGGGAGTCGAATGAGCAGTTCTTC.

The chain uses TRBV5-5 and TRBJ2-7; 13 bases are a match to TRBD2. J lost 2 bases, V lost 0 bases, and 2 bases had no gene match. CDR1 and CDR2 from the germline V gene are SGHKS and YYEKEE (reference sequence). The CDR3 loop spans 16 amino acids. DNA of the CDR3: TGTGCCAGCAGCTTGGGACTAGCGGGAGGTACCTACGAGCAGTACTTC. Translated: CASSLGLAGGTYEQYF.

The chain recombines TRBV5-8 with TRBJ1-1; possibly TRBD1 for D (5 bases). The V end lost 4 bases, the J end lost 5 bases, and 9 bases lay between the germline ends. The CDR3 runs 12 residues. CDR1 is SGHTS and CDR2 is YDEGEE in the germline V gene. As DNA, the CDR3 is TGTGCCAGCAGCCCGGACATTACTGAAGCTTTCTTT. As protein: CASSPDITEAFF. Based on the CDR3 plus reference TRBV5-8 and TRBJ1-1, the full variable domain is EAGVTQSPTHLIKTRGQQATLRCSPISGHTSVYWYQQALGLGLQFLLWYDEGEERNRGNFPPRFSGRQFPNYSSELNVNALELEDSALYLCASSPDITEAFFGQGTRLTVV.

J is TRBJ1-1 and V is TRBV13; TRBD1 agrees at 7 bases. Germline CDR1 reads PRHDT; CDR2 reads FYEKMQ (reference sequence). This CDR3 comprises 15 residues. Germline trimming cut 4 bases from V and 3 bases from J; bases unmatched to any gene: 8. CDR3 coding DNA: TGTGCCAGCAGCTCGGTCCACAGGGGATACACTGAAGCTTTCTTT. Protein: CASSSVHRGYTEAFF.

This chain connects TRBV3-1 (or the pseudogene TRBV3-2) to TRBJ1-2; 7 bases align to TRBD1. The ends lost 5 bases at V and 7 bases at J; junction bases unmatched: 13. The CDR3 has 15 amino acids. Germline CDR1 LGHDT, CDR2 YNNKEL (reference sequence). CDR3 amino acids: CASSGIGQVISGYTF. Here the CDR3 DNA reads TGTGCCAGCAGCGGTATCGGACAGGTAATAAGTGGCTACACCTTC.

The chain uses TRBV5-8 and TRBJ1-3; D is unresolved. Germline CDR1 is SGHTS and CDR2 is YDEGEE. The germline V and J ends were trimmed by 0 bases and 3 bases, with 7 bases remaining between them. The CDR3 loop spans 14 amino acids. As DNA, the CDR3 is TGTGCCAGCAGCTTGGTATCCAGTGGAAACACCATATATTTT. Amino acid sequence: CASSLVSSGNTIYF.